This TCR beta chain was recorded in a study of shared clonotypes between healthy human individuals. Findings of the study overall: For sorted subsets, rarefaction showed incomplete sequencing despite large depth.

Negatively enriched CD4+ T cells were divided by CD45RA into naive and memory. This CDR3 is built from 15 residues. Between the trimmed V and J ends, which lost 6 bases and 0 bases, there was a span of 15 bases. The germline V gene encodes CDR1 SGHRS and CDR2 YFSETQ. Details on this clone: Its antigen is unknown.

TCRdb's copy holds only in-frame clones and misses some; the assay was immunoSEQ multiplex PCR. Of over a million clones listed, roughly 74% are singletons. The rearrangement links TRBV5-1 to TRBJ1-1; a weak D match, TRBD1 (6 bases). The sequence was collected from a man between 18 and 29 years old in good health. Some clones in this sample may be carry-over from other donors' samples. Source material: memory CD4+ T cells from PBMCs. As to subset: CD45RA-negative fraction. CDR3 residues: CASKSEGGLNTEAFF. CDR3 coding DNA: TGCGCCAGCAAGTCTGAGGGGGGGTTGAACACTGAAGCTTTCTTT.